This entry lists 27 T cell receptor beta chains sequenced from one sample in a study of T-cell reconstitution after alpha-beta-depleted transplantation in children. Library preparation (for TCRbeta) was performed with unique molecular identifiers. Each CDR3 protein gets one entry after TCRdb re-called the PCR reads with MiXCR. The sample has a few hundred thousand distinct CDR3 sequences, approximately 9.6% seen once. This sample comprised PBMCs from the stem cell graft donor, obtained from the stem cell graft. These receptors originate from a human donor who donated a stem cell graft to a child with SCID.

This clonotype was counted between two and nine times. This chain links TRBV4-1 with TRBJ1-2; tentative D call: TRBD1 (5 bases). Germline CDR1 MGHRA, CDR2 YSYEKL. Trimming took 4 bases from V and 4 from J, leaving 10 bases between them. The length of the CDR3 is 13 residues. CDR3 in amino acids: CASSPGAVYGYTF. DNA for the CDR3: TGCGCCAGCAGCCCCGGGGCCGTCTATGGCTACACCTTC.

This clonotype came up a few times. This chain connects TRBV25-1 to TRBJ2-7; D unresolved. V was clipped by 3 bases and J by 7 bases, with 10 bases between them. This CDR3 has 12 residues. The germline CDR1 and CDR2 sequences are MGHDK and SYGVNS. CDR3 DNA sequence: TGTGCCAGCAGTGACGTACTTACAGAGCAGTACTTC. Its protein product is CASSDVLTEQYF.

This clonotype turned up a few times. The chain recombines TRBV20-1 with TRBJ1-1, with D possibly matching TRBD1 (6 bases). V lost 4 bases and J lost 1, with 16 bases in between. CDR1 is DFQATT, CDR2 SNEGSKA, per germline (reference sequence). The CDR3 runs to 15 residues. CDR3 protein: CSAIEDSASNTEAFF. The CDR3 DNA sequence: TGCAGTGCTATTGAGGACAGCGCTTCGAACACTGAAGCTTTCTTT.

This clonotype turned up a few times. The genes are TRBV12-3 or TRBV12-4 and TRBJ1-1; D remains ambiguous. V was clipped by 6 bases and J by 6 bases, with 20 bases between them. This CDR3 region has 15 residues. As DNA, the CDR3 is TGTGCCAGCAGACCACCCGCGGGGATGGTACCTGAAGCTTTCTTT. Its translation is CASRPPAGMVPEAFF.

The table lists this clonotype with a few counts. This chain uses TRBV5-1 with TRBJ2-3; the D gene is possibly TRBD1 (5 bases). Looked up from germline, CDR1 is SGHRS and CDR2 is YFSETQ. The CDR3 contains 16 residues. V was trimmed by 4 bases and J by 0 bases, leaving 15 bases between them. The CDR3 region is CASSPSTGESTDTQYF. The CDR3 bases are TGCGCCAGCAGCCCGTCTACAGGCGAAAGCACAGATACGCAGTATTTT.

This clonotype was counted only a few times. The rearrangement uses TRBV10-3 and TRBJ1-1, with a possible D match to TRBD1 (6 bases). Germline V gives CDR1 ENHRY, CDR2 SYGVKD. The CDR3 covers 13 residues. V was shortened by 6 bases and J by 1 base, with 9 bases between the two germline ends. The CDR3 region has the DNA TGTGCCATCAGGTCAGGGGCGAACACTGAAGCTTTCTTT. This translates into CAIRSGANTEAFF.

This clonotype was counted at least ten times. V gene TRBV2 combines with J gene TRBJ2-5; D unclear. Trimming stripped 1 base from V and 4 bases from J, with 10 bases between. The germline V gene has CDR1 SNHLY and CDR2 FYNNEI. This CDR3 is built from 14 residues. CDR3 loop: CASSEGLRSETQYF. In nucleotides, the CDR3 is TGTGCCAGCAGTGAAGGCCTCCGGTCAGAGACCCAGTACTTC.

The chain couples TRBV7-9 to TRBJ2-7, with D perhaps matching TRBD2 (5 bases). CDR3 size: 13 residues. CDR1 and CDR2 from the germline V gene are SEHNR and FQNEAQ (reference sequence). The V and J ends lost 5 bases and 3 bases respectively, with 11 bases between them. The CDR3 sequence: CASSQQEDYEQYF. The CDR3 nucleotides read TGTGCCAGCAGCCAGCAGGAGGACTACGAGCAGTACTTC.

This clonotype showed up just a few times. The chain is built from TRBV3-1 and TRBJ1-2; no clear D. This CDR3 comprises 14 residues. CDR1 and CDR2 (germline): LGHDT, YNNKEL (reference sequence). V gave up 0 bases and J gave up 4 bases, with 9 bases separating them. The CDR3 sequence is CASSQEGLGYGYTF. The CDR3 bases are TGTGCCAGCAGCCAAGAAGGTCTAGGCTATGGCTACACCTTC.

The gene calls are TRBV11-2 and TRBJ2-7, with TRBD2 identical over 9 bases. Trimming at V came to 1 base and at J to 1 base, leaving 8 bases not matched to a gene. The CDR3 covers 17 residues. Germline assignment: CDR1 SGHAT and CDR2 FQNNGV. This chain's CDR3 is CASSLVSPTSGSYEQYF. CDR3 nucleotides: TGTGCCAGCAGCTTAGTGAGTCCGACTAGCGGTTCCTACGAGCAGTACTTC.

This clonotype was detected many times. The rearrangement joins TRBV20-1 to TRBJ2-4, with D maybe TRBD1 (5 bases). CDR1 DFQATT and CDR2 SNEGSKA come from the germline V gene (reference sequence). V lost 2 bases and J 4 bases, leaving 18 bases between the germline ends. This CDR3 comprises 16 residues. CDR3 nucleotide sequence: TGCAGTGCTAGATCGTCACAACAGGCGTTTAAAAACATTCAGTACTTC. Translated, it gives CSARSSQQAFKNIQYF.

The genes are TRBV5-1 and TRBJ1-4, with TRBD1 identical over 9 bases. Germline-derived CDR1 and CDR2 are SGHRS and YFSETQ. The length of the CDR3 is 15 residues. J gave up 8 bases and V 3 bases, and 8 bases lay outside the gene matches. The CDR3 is CASSSSGTGREKLFF. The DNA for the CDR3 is TGCGCCAGCAGCTCGTCCGGGACAGGGCGGGAAAAACTGTTTTTT. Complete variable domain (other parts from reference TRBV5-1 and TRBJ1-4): KAGVTQTPRYLIKTRGQQVTLSCSPISGHRSVSWYQQTPGQGLQFLFEYFSETQRNKGNFPGRFSGRQFSNSRSEMNVSTLELGDSALYLCASSSSGTGREKLFFGSGTQLSVL.

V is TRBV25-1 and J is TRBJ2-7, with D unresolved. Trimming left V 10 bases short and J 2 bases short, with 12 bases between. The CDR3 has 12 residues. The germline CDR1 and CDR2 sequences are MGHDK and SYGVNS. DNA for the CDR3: TGTGCCACCTCGGACGGAGCCTACGAGCAGTACTTC. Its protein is CATSDGAYEQYF.

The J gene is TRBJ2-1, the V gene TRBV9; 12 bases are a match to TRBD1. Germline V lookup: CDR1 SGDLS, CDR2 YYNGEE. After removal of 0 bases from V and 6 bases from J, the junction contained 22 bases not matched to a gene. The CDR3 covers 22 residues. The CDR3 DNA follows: TGTGCCAGCAGCGTAGGGCTTGGGACAGGGGGCGCATGGGGGCTTTTGGCCAATGAGCAGTTCTTC. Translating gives CASSVGLGTGGAWGLLANEQFF.

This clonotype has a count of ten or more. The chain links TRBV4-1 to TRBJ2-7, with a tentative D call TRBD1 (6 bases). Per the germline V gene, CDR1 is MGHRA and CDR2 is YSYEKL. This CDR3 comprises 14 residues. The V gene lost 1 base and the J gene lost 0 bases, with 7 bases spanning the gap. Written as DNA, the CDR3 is TGCGCCAGCAGCCAAGGGACAGTCTCCTACGAGCAGTACTTC. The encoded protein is CASSQGTVSYEQYF.

The CDR3, as DNA: TGTGCCAGCTCCAACAGGGGGGCCGGGGAGCTGTTTTTT. As protein: CASSNRGAGELFF. This chain connects TRBV27 to TRBJ2-2; 8 nucleotides match TRBD1. The junction had 5 bases not matched to a gene; V was cut back by 8 bases and J by 6 bases. Germline CDR1 MNHEY, CDR2 SMNVEV (reference sequence). This CDR3 is built from 13 residues.

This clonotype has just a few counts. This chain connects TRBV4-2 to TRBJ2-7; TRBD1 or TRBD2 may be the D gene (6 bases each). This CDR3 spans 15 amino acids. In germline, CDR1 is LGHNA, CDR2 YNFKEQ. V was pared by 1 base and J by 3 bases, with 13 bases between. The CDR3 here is CASSQGGARNYEQYF. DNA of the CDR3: TGTGCCAGCAGCCAAGGGGGGGCAAGGAACTACGAGCAGTACTTC.

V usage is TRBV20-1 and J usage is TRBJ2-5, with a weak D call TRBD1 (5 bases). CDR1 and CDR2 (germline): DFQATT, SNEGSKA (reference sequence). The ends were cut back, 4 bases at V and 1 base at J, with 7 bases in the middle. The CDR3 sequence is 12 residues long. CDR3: CSAKGIQETQYF. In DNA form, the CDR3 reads TGCAGTGCTAAGGGGATCCAAGAGACCCAGTACTTC.

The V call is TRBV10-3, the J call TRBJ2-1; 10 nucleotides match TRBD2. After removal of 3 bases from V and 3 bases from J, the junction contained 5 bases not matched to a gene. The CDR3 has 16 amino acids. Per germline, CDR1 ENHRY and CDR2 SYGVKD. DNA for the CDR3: TGTGCCATCAGTGAAACGACTAGCGGGCTCTACAATGAGCAGTTCTTC. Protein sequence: CAISETTSGLYNEQFF.

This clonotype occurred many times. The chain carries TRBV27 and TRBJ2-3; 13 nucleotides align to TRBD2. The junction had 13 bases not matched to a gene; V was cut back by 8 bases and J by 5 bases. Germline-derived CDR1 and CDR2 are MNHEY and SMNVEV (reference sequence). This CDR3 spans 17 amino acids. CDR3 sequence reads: CASRQTLGLAGEDTQYF. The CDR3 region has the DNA TGTGCCAGCCGACAGACCCTAGGACTAGCGGGGGAAGATACGCAGTATTTT.

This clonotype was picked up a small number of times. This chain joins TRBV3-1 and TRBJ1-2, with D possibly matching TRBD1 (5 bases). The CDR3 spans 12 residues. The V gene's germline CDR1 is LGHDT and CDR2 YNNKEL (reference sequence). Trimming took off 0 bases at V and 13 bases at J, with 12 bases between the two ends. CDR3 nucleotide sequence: TGTGCCAGCAGCCAAGATTATGGGGACGGCACCTTC. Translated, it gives CASSQDYGDGTF. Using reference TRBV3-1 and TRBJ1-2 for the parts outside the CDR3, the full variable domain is DTAVSQTPKYLVTQMGNDKSIKCEQNLGHDTMYWYKQDSKKFLKIMFSYNNKELIINETVPNRFSPKSPDKAHLNLHINSLELGDSAVYFCASSQDYGDGTFGSGTRLTVV.

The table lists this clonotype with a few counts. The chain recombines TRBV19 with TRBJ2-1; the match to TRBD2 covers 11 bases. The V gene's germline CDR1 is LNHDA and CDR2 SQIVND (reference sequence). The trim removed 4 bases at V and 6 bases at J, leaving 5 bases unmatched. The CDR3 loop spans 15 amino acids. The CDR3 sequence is CASSNSGGAVNEQFF. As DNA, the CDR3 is TGTGCCAGTAGTAATAGCGGGGGGGCGGTCAATGAGCAGTTCTTC.

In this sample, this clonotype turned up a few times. This CDR3 reads CSVFFQNSGANVLTF. The CDR3 region has the DNA TGCAGCGTTTTTTTTCAAAACTCTGGGGCCAACGTCCTGACTTTC. The chain joins TRBV29-1 to TRBJ2-6; no clear D. Trimming stripped 5 bases from V and 0 bases from J, with 11 bases between. The length of the CDR3 is 15 residues. CDR1 and CDR2 from the germline V gene are SQVTM and ANQGSEA.

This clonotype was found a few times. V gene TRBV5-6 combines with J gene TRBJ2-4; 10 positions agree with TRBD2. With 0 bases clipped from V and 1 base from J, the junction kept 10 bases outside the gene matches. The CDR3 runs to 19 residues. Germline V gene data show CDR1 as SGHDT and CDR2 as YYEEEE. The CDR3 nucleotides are TGTGCCAGCAGCTTGGAGGCTAGCGGGGGCCTCGGTGCCAAAAACATTCAGTACTTC. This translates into CASSLEASGGLGAKNIQYF.

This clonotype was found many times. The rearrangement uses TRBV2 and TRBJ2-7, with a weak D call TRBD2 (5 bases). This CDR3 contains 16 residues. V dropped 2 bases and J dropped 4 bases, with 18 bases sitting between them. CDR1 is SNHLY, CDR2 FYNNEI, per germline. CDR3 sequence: CASSEWELGSLYEQYF. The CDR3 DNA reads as TGTGCCAGCAGTGAATGGGAATTGGGGAGTCTATACGAGCAGTACTTC.

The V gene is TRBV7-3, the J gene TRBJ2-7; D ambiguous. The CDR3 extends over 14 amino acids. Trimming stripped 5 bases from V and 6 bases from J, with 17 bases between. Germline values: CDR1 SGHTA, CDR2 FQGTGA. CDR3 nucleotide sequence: TGTGCCAGCAGCCTAAGACACTCCAACTCCGAGCAGTACTTC. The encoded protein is CASSLRHSNSEQYF.

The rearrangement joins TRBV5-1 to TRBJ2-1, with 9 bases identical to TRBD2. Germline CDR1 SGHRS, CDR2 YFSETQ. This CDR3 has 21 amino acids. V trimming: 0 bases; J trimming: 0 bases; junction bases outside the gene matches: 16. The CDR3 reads CASSLEVGSVAGASSYNEQFF. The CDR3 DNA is TGCGCCAGCAGCTTGGAAGTGGGTTCGGTAGCGGGGGCCAGCTCCTACAATGAGCAGTTCTTC.